This T cell receptor beta chain was found in a study of cytomegalovirus exposure and HLA in healthy donors. In regard to this clone: Its antigen is unknown.

The germline V gene has CDR1 SGHDN and CDR2 FVKESK. V was clipped by 1 base and J by 4 bases, with 10 bases between them. The CDR3 runs to 14 residues. Study-wide results and caveats: Information on immune exposure was restricted to one variable (CMV serostatus).

The PCR made use of 60 Vbeta and 13 Jbeta primers. Method: immunoSEQ multiplex PCR; TCRdb's copy keeps in-frame clones and lacks some. The table has roughly 120,000 clones, about 10% seen once. Sequencing was done on a sample of PBMCs. This chain links TRBV14 with TRBJ2-5; weak D call: TRBD2 (5 bases). The TCR was taken from a man aged 25-45 years in good health and CMV-seronegative. The CDR3 DNA reads TGTGCCAGCAGCCAAGCGAGGGCTCTAGAGACCCAGTACTTC. Residues: CASSQARALETQYF.